This TCR beta chain was sequenced during a study of OX40 agonist ivuxolimab in advanced cancers. The study's findings and limits: Clonal expansion was seen in CD4+ and CD8+ blood T cells by week 6 at 0.1 to 3.0 mg/kg.

Sampling of blood occurred at baseline, cycle 4 day 1, and cycle 7 day 1. Libraries were prepared by immunoSEQ multiplex PCR; TCRdb keeps only in-frame clonotypes and omits some of them. The sample lists fewer than 100,000 clones; 80% to 90% were seen once. As concerns this clone: Its antigen is unidentified.

CDR1 and CDR2 (germline): SGHRS, YFSETQ. This CDR3 is 16 amino acids long. The junction had 9 bases not matched to a gene; V was cut back by 2 bases and J by 7 bases. The sequence was obtained from an adult with an advanced solid tumor such as melanoma, head and neck, liver or kidney cancer. The input for sequencing was CD4+ or CD8+ T cells sorted from blood, taken in a trial of the OX40 agonist ivuxolimab. The chain is built from TRBV5-1 and TRBJ1-6; 7 positions agree with TRBD1. The DNA of the CDR3 is TGCGCCAGCAGCTTAACACTCGACAGGGCGAATTCACCCCTCCACTTT. Encoded protein: CASSLTLDRANSPLHF.